This TCR beta chain appears in the sequencing data of a study of blood T cells in healthy people across ages. Study information: There was about one barcoded beta molecule captured by template switching per two T cells.

Of note for this clonotype: Its antigen is undetermined.

Study-wide results and limits: It was not possible, with unsorted PBMCs, to conclusively compare naive and antigen-experienced cells. Long-lived donors exceeded aged donors in naive CD4+ cells and diversity.

With a J-beta primer mix and a sample-barcoded 5' primer, a second PCR ran roughly 7 to 11 cycles. From the 5' RACE reads, TCRdb called clonotypes with MiXCR, one entry per CDR3 protein. The repertoire consists of some 760,000 distinct CDR3 sequences, with 20% to 30% occurring once and the leading ten covering 9.4%. Germline V gives CDR1 MDHEN, CDR2 SYDVKM. The CDR3 is 14 residues long. The junction had 6 bases not matched to a gene; V was cut back by 8 bases and J by 0 bases. These data also formed part of another study, on T cells of mothers and their children. Per that study: Every microgram of extracted RNA entered cDNA synthesis, 1.5 ug per 15 ul.

The specimen was blood. The chain uses TRBV28 and TRBJ2-5, with 7 bases fitting TRBD2. This sequence was found in a boy under 18 in good health. In DNA, the CDR3 is TGTGCCAGCCGGGACTACAAGTACCAAGAGACCCAGTACTTC. Its translation is CASRDYKYQETQYF.